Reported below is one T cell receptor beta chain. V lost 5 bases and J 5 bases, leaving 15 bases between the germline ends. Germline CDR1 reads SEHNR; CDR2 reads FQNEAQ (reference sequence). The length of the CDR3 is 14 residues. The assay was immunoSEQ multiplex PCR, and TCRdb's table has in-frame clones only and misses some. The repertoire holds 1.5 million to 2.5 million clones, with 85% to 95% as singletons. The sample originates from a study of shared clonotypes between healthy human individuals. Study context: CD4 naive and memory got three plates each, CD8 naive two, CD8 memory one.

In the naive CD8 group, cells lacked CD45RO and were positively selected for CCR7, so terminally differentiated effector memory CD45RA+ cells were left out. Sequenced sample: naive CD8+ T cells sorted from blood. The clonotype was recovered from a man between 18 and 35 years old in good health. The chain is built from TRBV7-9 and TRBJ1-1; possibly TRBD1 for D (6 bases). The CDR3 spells CASSPGGPGTEAFF. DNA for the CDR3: TGTGCCAGCAGCCCCGGGGGCCCGGGGACTGAAGCTTTCTTT.